The source of this T cell receptor beta chain is a study of control samples from healthy donors and cancer patients. Profiling relied on immunoSEQ multiplex PCR, and the TCRdb table lists in-frame clones only, not all of them. Of fewer than 25,000 clones in the sample, 65% to 90% were seen once. The specimen was PBMCs. This receptor was identified in a man aged 60 to 69 with head and neck cancer.

DNA for the CDR3: TGCGCCAGCAGCCAAGTGGGGGACAGGGGTGGCTACACCTTC. Residues: CASSQVGDRGGYTF. The chain uses TRBV4-1 and TRBJ1-2; TRBD1 aligns across 10 bases. Trimming took 1 base from V and 7 from J; bases not matched to a gene: 3. CDR3 length equals 14 residues. CDR1 and CDR2 from the germline V gene are MGHRA and YSYEKL.